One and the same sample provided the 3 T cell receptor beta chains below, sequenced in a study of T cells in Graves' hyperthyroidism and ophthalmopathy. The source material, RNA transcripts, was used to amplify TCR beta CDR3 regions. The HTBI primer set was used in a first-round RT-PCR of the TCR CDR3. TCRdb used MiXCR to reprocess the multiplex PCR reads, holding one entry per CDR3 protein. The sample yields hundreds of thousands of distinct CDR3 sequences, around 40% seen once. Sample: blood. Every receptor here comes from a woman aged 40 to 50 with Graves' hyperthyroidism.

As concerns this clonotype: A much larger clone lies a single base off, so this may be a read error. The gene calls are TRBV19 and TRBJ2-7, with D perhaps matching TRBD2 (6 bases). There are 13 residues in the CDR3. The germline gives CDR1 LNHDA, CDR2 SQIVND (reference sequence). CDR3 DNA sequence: TGTGCCAGTAGTGGGACTCCTGGCTACGAGCAGCACTTC. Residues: CASSGTPGYEQHF. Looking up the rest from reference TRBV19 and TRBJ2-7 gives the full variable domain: DGGITQSPKYLFRKEGQNVTLSCEQNLNHDAMYWYRQDPGQGLRLIYYSQIVNDFQKGDIAEGYSVSREKKESFPLTVTSAQKNPTAFYLCASSGTPGYEQHFGPGTRLTVT.

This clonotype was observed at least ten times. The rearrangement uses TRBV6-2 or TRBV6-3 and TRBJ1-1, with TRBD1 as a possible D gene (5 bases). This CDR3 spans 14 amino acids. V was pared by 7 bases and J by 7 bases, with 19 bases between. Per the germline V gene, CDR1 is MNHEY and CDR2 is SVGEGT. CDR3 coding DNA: TGTGCCAGCAAATCTAGGCGGGACCTTGGTGAAGCTTTCTTT. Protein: CASKSRRDLGEAFF.

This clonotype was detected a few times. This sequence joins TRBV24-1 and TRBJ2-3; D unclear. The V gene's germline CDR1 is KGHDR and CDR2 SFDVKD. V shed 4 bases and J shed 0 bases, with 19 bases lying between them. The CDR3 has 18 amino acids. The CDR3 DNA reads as TGTGCCACCAGTGACCGCCCCCAGGTCGGAGCCAGCACAGATACGCAGTATTTT. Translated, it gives CATSDRPQVGASTDTQYF.